Each of the 22 T cell receptor beta chains below was sequenced from the same sample in a study of beta chain features in type 1 diabetes. cDNA synthesis used the whole RNA isolate, giving expressed TCRB sequences. Data came from immunoSEQ multiplex PCR; TCRdb stores just in-frame clones and leaves some out. The sample lists approximately 140,000 clones; 9% to 10% were seen once. The sequencing sample was made of central memory CD4+ T cells from blood. The receptors originated from a woman in her thirties or forties in good health.

The chain links TRBV6-6 to TRBJ1-2; 7 bases match TRBD1. After removal of 6 bases from V and 8 bases from J, the junction contained 12 bases not matched to a gene. This CDR3 is built from 14 residues. Germline V gives CDR1 MNHNY, CDR2 SVGAGI (reference sequence). The CDR3 DNA is TGTGCCAGCAGAACCGTTGGAGGGGGCTCAGGCTACACCTTC. The encoded protein is CASRTVGGGSGYTF.

This clone was seen only a few times. V usage is TRBV5-1 and J usage is TRBJ1-1; 7 bases match TRBD1. In germline, CDR1 is SGHRS, CDR2 YFSETQ. Trimming took 3 bases from V and 1 from J; bases not matched to a gene: 3. CDR3 length: 14 residues. CDR3 protein: CASSYGQANTEAFF. The CDR3 DNA reads TGCGCCAGCAGCTACGGACAGGCGAACACTGAAGCTTTCTTT.

This clone was found a few times. V gene TRBV15 combines with J gene TRBJ2-7, with 7 bases lining up with TRBD1. The CDR3 has 14 residues. The trim removed 3 bases at V and 6 bases at J, leaving 8 bases unmatched. CDR1 LNHNV and CDR2 YYDKDF come from the germline V gene (reference sequence). The CDR3 DNA is TGTGCCACCAGCAGTGTGAACAGGGGCTCCGAGCAGTACTTC. Its translation: CATSSVNRGSEQYF.

This clone was counted only a few times. This rearrangement joins TRBV7-8 to TRBJ2-3, with a tentative D call TRBD2 (7 bases). V dropped 3 bases and J dropped 4 bases, with 11 bases sitting between them. The CDR3 is 14 amino acids. Germline V gives CDR1 SGHVS, CDR2 FQNEAQ. The CDR3 DNA reads TGTGCCAGCAGCTTGGGGGGGCCCTCAGATACGCAGTATTTT. Its protein product is CASSLGGPSDTQYF.

This clone was detected a few times. V gene TRBV14 combines with J gene TRBJ2-5; 15 bases line up with TRBD2. The CDR3 spans 15 residues. Germline-derived CDR1 and CDR2 are SGHDN and FVKESK. V was pared by 4 bases and J by 12 bases, with 9 bases of the junction left unmatched. The CDR3 nucleotides are TGTGCCAGCAGCCCCCTCGGACTAGCGGGGGGGGATAAGTACTTC. This codes for CASSPLGLAGGDKYF.

This clone has a single count. The V call is TRBV6-5, the J call TRBJ1-5; 7 bases fit TRBD1. From germline, CDR1 is MNHEY and CDR2 SVGAGI. V was pared by 7 bases and J by 3 bases, with 6 bases of the junction left unmatched. The CDR3 loop spans 14 amino acids. DNA for the CDR3: TGTGCCAGCAATGACAGGGTGACCAATCAGCCCCAGCATTTT. This translates into CASNDRVTNQPQHF.

This clone was seen more than once but under ten times. The chain combines TRBV6-6 with TRBJ1-1, with D perhaps TRBD1 (6 bases). Deletions cut 7 bases from V and 10 bases from J, with 13 bases between. The germline gives CDR1 MNHNY, CDR2 SVGAGI (reference sequence). There are 11 residues in the CDR3. CDR3 in amino acids: CASTPGQPAFF. CDR3 DNA: TGTGCCAGCACCCCGGGACAACCAGCTTTCTTT.

The chain recombines TRBV2 with TRBJ2-7; 9 bases match TRBD2. This CDR3 spans 15 amino acids. Trimming removed 4 bases from V and 4 bases from J; junction bases left unmatched: 8. CDR1 is SNHLY and CDR2 is FYNNEI in the germline V gene. The CDR3 region has the DNA TGTGCCAGCAGTGTTCGCGCTAGCGGGGCTTACGAGCAGTACTTC. It yields the protein CASSVRASGAYEQYF.

This clone was seen a handful of times. This chain links TRBV6-6 with TRBJ2-3; the match to TRBD2 covers 7 bases. Germline CDR1 MNHNY, CDR2 SVGAGI (reference sequence). The CDR3 is 14 amino acids. Trimming removed 5 bases from V and 1 base from J; junction bases left unmatched: 3. The CDR3: CASSGGVRTDTQYF. The CDR3 nucleotides are TGTGCCAGCAGTGGGGGGGTCCGCACAGATACGCAGTATTTT.

The chain recombines TRBV19 with TRBJ1-5, with 7 bases matching TRBD1. The CDR3 has 15 residues. V trimming: 6 bases; J trimming: 0 bases; junction bases outside the gene matches: 5. Per germline, CDR1 LNHDA and CDR2 SQIVND (reference sequence). The CDR3 coding sequence is TGTGCCAGTAGGACCACAGGGGATAGCAATCAGCCCCAGCATTTT. Amino acids: CASRTTGDSNQPQHF.

V is TRBV6-9 and J is TRBJ2-1; 10 positions match TRBD2. The CDR3 extends over 17 amino acids. Germline V gene data show CDR1 as MNHGY and CDR2 as SVAAGI. V trimming: 10 bases; J trimming: 6 bases; junction bases outside the gene matches: 18. The CDR3 bases are TGTGCCACAGGGGGAGATCAGCGGGGGGGTTCTGGCAATGAGCAGTTCTTC. Protein product: CATGGDQRGGSGNEQFF.

This clone has only a few counts. V usage is TRBV5-4 and J usage is TRBJ2-5, with 10 bases that match TRBD2. V lost 1 base and J lost 0; bases outside the gene matches: 6. The CDR3 covers 17 residues. Germline CDR1 is SGHNT and CDR2 is YYREEE (reference sequence). Here the CDR3 reads CASSLRSGGTYQETQYF. As DNA, the CDR3 is TGTGCCAGCAGCTTGCGTAGCGGGGGGACTTACCAAGAGACCCAGTACTTC.

This clone was recorded a few times. This rearrangement joins TRBV9 to TRBJ2-4; 8 bases map to TRBD1. The CDR3 totals 14 residues. V dropped 7 bases and J dropped 8; count of bases not matched to a gene: 11. Germline CDR1 SGDLS, CDR2 YYNGEE. CDR3 protein: CASGGQLQGDIQYF. CDR3 bases: TGTGCCAGCGGGGGACAGCTACAGGGGGACATTCAGTACTTC.

This clone was observed many times. This chain uses TRBV5-1 with TRBJ1-2; D possibly corresponds to TRBD1 (5 bases). The CDR3 has 14 amino acids. Trimming stripped 1 base from V and 3 bases from J, with 10 bases between. Germline V gene sequence: CDR1 SGHRS, CDR2 YFSETQ. CDR3: CASSLSGDYYGYTF. CDR3 nucleotides: TGCGCCAGCAGCTTGTCTGGGGACTACTATGGCTACACCTTC.

The chain has TRBV5-1 and TRBJ2-2; 8 positions match TRBD2. The CDR3 has 15 residues. Germline CDR1 SGHRS, CDR2 YFSETQ. The junction had 6 bases not matched to a gene; V was cut back by 5 bases and J by 3 bases. CDR3 loop: CASRSGLGDTGELFF. In nucleotides, the CDR3 is TGCGCCAGCAGGTCGGGACTAGGGGACACCGGGGAGCTGTTTTTT.

This clone was found a few times. This chain uses TRBV13 with TRBJ1-5; perhaps TRBD1 as D (6 bases). The CDR3 runs 14 residues. Germline V gene lookup returns CDR1 PRHDT and CDR2 FYEKMQ (reference sequence). V lost 4 bases and J 7 bases, leaving 14 bases between the germline ends. This CDR3 reads CASSSGDREQPQHF. The DNA of the CDR3 is TGTGCCAGCAGCTCAGGGGACCGGGAACAGCCCCAGCATTTT. Using reference TRBV13 and TRBJ1-5 for the parts outside the CDR3, the full variable domain is AAGVIQSPRHLIKEKRETATLKCYPIPRHDTVYWYQQGPGQDPQFLISFYEKMQSDKGSIPDRFSAQQFSDYHSELNMSSLELGDSALYFCASSSGDREQPQHFGDGTRLSIL.

In this sample, this clone turned up a few times. The J gene is TRBJ2-1, the V gene TRBV6-5; 13 bases agree with TRBD2. CDR1 and CDR2 from the germline V gene are MNHEY and SVGAGI. Trimming took 8 bases from V and 1 from J; bases not matched to a gene: 2. The CDR3 consists of 15 residues. The CDR3, as DNA: TGTGCCAGCCGACTAGCGGGGGGTTCCTACAATGAGCAGTTCTTC. Translated, it gives CASRLAGGSYNEQFF.

The chain recombines TRBV7-2 with TRBJ2-7; 8 bases line up with TRBD2. Trimming took 4 bases from V and 5 from J; bases not matched to a gene: 13. The CDR3 spans 16 residues. Germline lookup yields CDR1 SGHTA and CDR2 FQGNSA. CDR3 nucleotides: TGTGCCAGCAGCTCCCAATTACTAGCGGCCGGTGACGAGCAGTACTTC. It is translated as CASSSQLLAAGDEQYF.

The chain has TRBV5-1 and TRBJ2-1; 11 bases agree with TRBD1. The germline V gene encodes CDR1 SGHRS and CDR2 YFSETQ. J gave up 6 bases and V 2 bases, and 4 bases lay outside the gene matches. This CDR3 spans 15 amino acids. As DNA, the CDR3 is TGCGCCAGCAGCTTAGGACAGGGGGCGAGCAATGAGCAGTTCTTC. As protein: CASSLGQGASNEQFF. The variable domain in full, with the rest retrieved from reference TRBV5-1 and TRBJ2-1, is KAGVTQTPRYLIKTRGQQVTLSCSPISGHRSVSWYQQTPGQGLQFLFEYFSETQRNKGNFPGRFSGRQFSNSRSEMNVSTLELGDSALYLCASSLGQGASNEQFFGPGTRLTVL.

This clone was recorded a few times. The rearrangement joins TRBV5-1 to TRBJ2-1; 14 positions agree with TRBD2. Trimming took 3 bases from V and 8 from J; bases not matched to a gene: 16. There are 19 residues in the CDR3. Germline-derived CDR1 and CDR2 are SGHRS and YFSETQ. The CDR3 protein is CASSSGLAGAPGGIDEQFF. CDR3 bases: TGCGCCAGCAGCTCGGGACTAGCGGGGGCCCCGGGGGGTATCGATGAGCAGTTCTTC.

This chain uses TRBV11-2 with TRBJ2-3; 9 nucleotides align to TRBD2. V dropped 3 bases and J dropped 6; count of bases not matched to a gene: 10. Germline V gene data show CDR1 as SGHAT and CDR2 as FQNNGV. This CDR3 comprises 16 residues. For the CDR3, the DNA is TGTGCCAGCAGCTTCGGCGGGGGGGCCTCAGGGGATACGCAGTATTTT. Its translation is CASSFGGGASGDTQYF.

The table lists this clone with a few counts. This chain uses TRBV21-1 with TRBJ2-7; the table gives TRBD2 as D, unverified against the DNA. TRBV21-1 is termed a pseudogene. The CDR3 length is 18 residues. The CDR3: CASSKPSLAGGLADEQYF. The CDR3 DNA reads as TGTGCCAGCAGCAAACCGTCGCTAGCGGGGGGGCTAGCCGACGAGCAGTACTTC.